Shown below are 2 T cell receptor beta chains from a single sample sequenced in a study of blood T cell repertoires in COVID-19. Profiling relied on immunoSEQ multiplex PCR, and the TCRdb table lists in-frame clones only, not all of them. The sample records around 200,000 clones, approximately 78% being singletons. The specimen sequenced was peripheral blood. These TCRs come from a woman aged 80 or older with acute or convalescent COVID-19.

The chain is built from TRBV7-3 and TRBJ2-3; perhaps TRBD2 as D (6 bases). Germline-derived CDR1 and CDR2 are SGHTA and FQGTGA. The CDR3 runs to 16 residues. The V gene lost 6 bases and the J gene lost 3 bases, with 19 bases spanning the gap. This chain's CDR3 is CASSSGPREFTDTQYF. The CDR3 coding sequence is TGTGCCAGCAGTTCGGGCCCTCGGGAGTTTACAGATACGCAGTATTTT.

The V call is TRBV27, the J call TRBJ2-7, with D possibly TRBD2 on 7 matching bases. Germline CDR1 and CDR2: MNHEY and SMNVEV (reference sequence). This CDR3 has 14 amino acids. V lost 3 bases and J lost 7, with 16 bases in between. The CDR3: CASSLGIGGEEQYF. The CDR3 coding sequence is TGTGCCAGCAGTTTGGGGATAGGGGGGGAGGAGCAGTACTTC.